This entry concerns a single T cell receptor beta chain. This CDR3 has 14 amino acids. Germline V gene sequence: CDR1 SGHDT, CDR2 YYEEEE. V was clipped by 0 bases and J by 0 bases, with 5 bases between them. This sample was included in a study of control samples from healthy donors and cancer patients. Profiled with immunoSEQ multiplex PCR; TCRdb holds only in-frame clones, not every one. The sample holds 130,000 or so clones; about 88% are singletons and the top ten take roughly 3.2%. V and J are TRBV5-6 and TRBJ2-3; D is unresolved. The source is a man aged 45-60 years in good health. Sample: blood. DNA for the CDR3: TGTGCCAGCAGCTTGGGTAGCAGCACAGATACGCAGTATTTT. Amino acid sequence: CASSLGSSTDTQYF.